This TCR beta chain was found in a study of T cell responses to AZD1222 COVID-19 vaccine. Study-wide findings and caveats: Donors skewed white British and female; clonal diversity was possibly underestimated. Increases in Spike-specific TCR breadth and depth were seen after two AZD1222 doses.

Generated by immunoSEQ multiplex PCR, the TCRdb table keeps only in-frame clones and is missing some. The data contain about 140,000 clones, 90% to 95% of them singletons. Germline V gene data show CDR1 as LGHNA and CDR2 as YSLEER. V was cut by 3 bases and J by 4 bases, with 9 bases left in between. The CDR3 consists of 13 residues. Comment on this clone: Its target is not known.

The clonotype comes from an adult who received the AZD1222 COVID-19 vaccine. V and J are TRBV4-3 and TRBJ1-1, with a tentative D call TRBD1 (5 bases). This specimen consisted of peripheral blood, obtained 28 days after the second AZD1222 dose. The CDR3, as DNA: TGCGCCAGCAGCCACAGGGTTGGCACTGAAGCTTTCTTT. Protein sequence: CASSHRVGTEAFF.